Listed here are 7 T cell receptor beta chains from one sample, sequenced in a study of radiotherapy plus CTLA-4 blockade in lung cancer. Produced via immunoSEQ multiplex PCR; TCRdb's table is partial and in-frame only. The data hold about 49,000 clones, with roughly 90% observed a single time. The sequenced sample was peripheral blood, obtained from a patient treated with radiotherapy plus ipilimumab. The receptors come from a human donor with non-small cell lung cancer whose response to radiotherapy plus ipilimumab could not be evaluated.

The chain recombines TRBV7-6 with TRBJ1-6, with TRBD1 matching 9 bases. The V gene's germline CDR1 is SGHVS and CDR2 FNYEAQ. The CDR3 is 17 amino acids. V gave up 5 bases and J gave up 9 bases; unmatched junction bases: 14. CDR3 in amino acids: CASSLEGAGQGSSPLHF. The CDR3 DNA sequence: TGTGCCAGCAGCCTAGAAGGGGCGGGACAGGGAAGTTCACCCCTCCACTTT.

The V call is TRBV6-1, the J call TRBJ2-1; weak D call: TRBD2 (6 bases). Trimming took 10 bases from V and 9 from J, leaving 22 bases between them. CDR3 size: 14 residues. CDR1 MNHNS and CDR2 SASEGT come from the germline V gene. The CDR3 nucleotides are TGTGCCATTCGGGGACTCCCGCACGTCCGTGAGCAGTTCTTC. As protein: CAIRGLPHVREQFF.

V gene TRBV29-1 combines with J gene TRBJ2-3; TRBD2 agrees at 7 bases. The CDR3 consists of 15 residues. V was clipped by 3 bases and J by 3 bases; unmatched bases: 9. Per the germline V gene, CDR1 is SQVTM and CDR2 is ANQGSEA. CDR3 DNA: TGCAGCGTTGATCTGCCCAGCGGGGTAACAGATACGCAGTATTTT. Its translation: CSVDLPSGVTDTQYF.

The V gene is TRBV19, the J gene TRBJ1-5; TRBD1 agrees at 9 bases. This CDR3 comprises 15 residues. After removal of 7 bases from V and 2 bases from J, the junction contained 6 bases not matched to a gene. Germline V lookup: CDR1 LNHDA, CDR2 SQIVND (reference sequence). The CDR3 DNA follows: TGTGCCAGTACAACAGGGGGCAAAGGCAATCAGCCCCAGCATTTT. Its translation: CASTTGGKGNQPQHF. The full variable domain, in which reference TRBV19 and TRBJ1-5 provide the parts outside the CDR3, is DGGITQSPKYLFRKEGQNVTLSCEQNLNHDAMYWYRQDPGQGLRLIYYSQIVNDFQKGDIAEGYSVSREKKESFPLTVTSAQKNPTAFYLCASTTGGKGNQPQHFGDGTRLSIL.

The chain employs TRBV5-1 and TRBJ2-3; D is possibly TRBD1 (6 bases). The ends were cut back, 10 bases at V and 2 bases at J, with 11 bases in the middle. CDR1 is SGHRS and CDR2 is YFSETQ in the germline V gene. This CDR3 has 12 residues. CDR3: CASQGPTDTQYF. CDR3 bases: TGCGCCTCCCAGGGGCCCACAGATACGCAGTATTTT.

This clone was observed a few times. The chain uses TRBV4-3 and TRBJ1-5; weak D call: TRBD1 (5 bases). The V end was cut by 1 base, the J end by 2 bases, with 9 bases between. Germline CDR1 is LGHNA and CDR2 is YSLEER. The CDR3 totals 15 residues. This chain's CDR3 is CASSQVRGGNQPQHF. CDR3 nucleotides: TGCGCCAGCAGCCAAGTTAGGGGTGGCAATCAGCCCCAGCATTTT.

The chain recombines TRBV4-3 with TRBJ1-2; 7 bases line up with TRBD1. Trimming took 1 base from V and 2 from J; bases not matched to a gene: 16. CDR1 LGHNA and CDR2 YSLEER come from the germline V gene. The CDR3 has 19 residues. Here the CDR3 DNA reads TGCGCCAGCAGCCAAGCCCATTCCCTGGGCACAGGGGCGAACTATGGCTACACCTTC. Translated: CASSQAHSLGTGANYGYTF.